This T cell receptor beta chain was sequenced for a study of technical replicates of blood from a few donors. J gave up 1 base and V 6 bases, and 9 bases lay outside the gene matches. The V gene's germline CDR1 is LNHDA and CDR2 SQIVND (reference sequence). This CDR3 spans 16 amino acids. The data were produced by immunoSEQ multiplex PCR, yet TCRdb's version contains in-frame clones alone and is incomplete. The sample has 66,000 or so clones, 70% to 90% seen once. The chain links TRBV19 to TRBJ1-1, with 9 bases that match TRBD1. This receptor was identified in a human donor in good health. Some clones in this sample may be carry-over from other donors' samples. The sequenced sample was PBMCs. CDR3 DNA: TGTGCCAGTAGCCACTCCGGACAGGGGAAGAACACTGAAGCTTTCTTT. It is translated as CASSHSGQGKNTEAFF.